This T cell receptor beta chain was identified in a study of regulatory T cells in long-lasting Graves disease. Study results and caveats: Sharing of public clonotypes was greater in persistent patients (about 2,500) than in new patients (more than 900). Persistent cases favored TRBV28, TRBJ1-2 and TRBJ2-5. Accuracy could have been hurt by small sample size.

For TCR beta, libraries came from iRepertoire HTBI primers and Arm-PCR of CDR3 regions. TCRdb re-called the multiplex PCR reads with MiXCR, one entry per CDR3 protein. The sample consists of 400,000 to 500,000 distinct CDR3 sequences, 21% of them appearing once. The CDR3 length is 15 residues. J lost 8 bases, V lost 6 bases, and 14 bases had no gene match. CDR1 is MDHEN and CDR2 is SYDVKM in the germline V gene. Many counts were recorded for this clonotype. What it recognizes is unknown. Time point here: persistent/refractory GD, antithyroid drugs over 5 years with positive TRAb. From RNA extracted from PBMCs, the TCR library was made. The EDTA tubes were filled with nine milliliters of drawn peripheral blood.

This chain connects TRBV28 to TRBJ1-2, with TRBD1 matching 8 bases. Sequenced here: peripheral blood mononuclear cells (PBMCs), sampled when the disease was refractory, from a patient treated with antithyroid drugs. The source is a female donor with Graves disease. The CDR3 loop reads CASSLALGQGSGYTF. Written as DNA, the CDR3 is TGTGCCAGCAGCTTAGCGTTAGGACAGGGATCGGGCTACACCTTC.